The T cell receptor beta chain described here comes from a study of blood T cell repertoires in COVID-19. In the authors' workflow: Using reference gene primer amplification, nucleated cell counts were estimated. Only in-frame clones appear in the TCRdb table, and some are missing; sequencing was by immunoSEQ multiplex PCR. The V and J calls and the clone size are those of that table, but D and trimming were determined from the DNA. The table shows a few hundred thousand clones, with 88% occurring only once. Trimming removed 4 bases at V and 8 bases at J, with 14 bases between. Germline assignment: CDR1 MDHEN and CDR2 SYDVKM. CDR3 size: 13 residues. The study assigned cohorts using participant-reported clinical history.

This TCR came from a woman aged 60 to 75 in a cohort exposed to, infected with or recovered from COVID-19 (not recorded which). The chain links TRBV28 to TRBJ1-2; D perhaps matches TRBD1 (5 bases). Sequencing was done on a sample of PBMCs or T cells enriched from blood (not recorded which). CDR3 in DNA: TGTGCCAGCAGTTCTACCTCAGGGTGGGGCTACACCTTC. This translates into CASSSTSGWGYTF.